The source of this T cell receptor beta chain is a study of early T cells in non-severe SARS-CoV-2 infection (dated by TCRdb to the early 2020s). About the investigation overall: Because TCR sequencing relied on bulk RNA taken from unsorted whole blood, pairing of alpha and beta chains was not possible.

Library generation was performed with 5' RACE. TCRdb names NextSeq 500 as the instrument used. The TCR library protocol attached unique molecular identifiers to individual cDNA molecules to correct for sequencing error and PCR bias. Both TCR alpha and beta chains were sequenced, and tight co-correlation was observed between alpha and beta sequence abundances in each sample. The study's own analysis went as follows. Decombinator V4 was used to annotate the V gene, J gene and CDR3 of the TCR sequences. TCRs were defined as expanded if a significant change between any two time points was detected under a Poisson model with p below 0.0001. TCR abundances were normalised to the total number of TCRs sequenced per sample and were expressed as counts per million. MAIT TCRs were defined by TRAV1-2 paired with TRAJ12, TRAJ20 or TRAJ33, and iNKT TCRs by TRAV10 paired with TRAJ18. VDJdb, accessed on 1 November 2021, was searched for TCRs annotated for CMV, EBV and SARS-CoV-2, and TCRs annotated for more than one antigen were excluded. TCRdb reworked the public reads: Q25 trimming with fastp, MiXCR clone assembly, productive beta chains retained. Duplicate CDR3 protein sequences are folded into a single record with the most common DNA and genes. For this entry, the V and J calls and clone size follow TCRdb and not the study's own pipeline. Within this sample are 65,000 to 95,000 distinct CDR3 sequences, with about 9.6% of them counted one time only. Together, the top ten hold 4.8% of the sample.

A case-control design nested within a healthcare worker cohort in London, UK, was used, with weekly nasopharyngeal swab PCR tests and blood sampling performed. Healthcare workers were enrolled in the week of the UK lockdown, from 23 to 31 March 2020, and were followed every week for up to about 16 weeks. There are 14 amino acids in the CDR3, from cysteine to phenylalanine inclusive. Only the CDR3 DNA is retained, 42 bases long and in frame from the first base. CDR1 is given as DFQATT and CDR2 as SNEGSKA, both from the germline V gene (reference sequence). V loses 7 bases at its end and J loses 10 bases; junction bases beyond the gene matches: 12. This clonotype was seen repeatedly, ten times or more. The clone's antigen remains unknown. Per-nucleotide qualities are absent, and no much larger clonotype sits a single base away. The research as a whole found: Matching against VDJdb was skewed toward anti-spike CD8 responses, likely underestimated virus-specific expansions, and missed private and CD4 specificities.

The origin of this receptor is an adult who was a healthcare worker with PCR-confirmed SARS-CoV-2 infection or an uninfected control (not recorded which). In this chain, TRBV20-1 is recombined with TRBJ1-4; 10 central bases correspond to TRBD1. Sequencing used whole blood. The base sequence is TGCAGTGTTCCCACGTGGGACAGGGGTGGAAAACTGTTTTTT. Translation gives CSVPTWDRGGKLFF.